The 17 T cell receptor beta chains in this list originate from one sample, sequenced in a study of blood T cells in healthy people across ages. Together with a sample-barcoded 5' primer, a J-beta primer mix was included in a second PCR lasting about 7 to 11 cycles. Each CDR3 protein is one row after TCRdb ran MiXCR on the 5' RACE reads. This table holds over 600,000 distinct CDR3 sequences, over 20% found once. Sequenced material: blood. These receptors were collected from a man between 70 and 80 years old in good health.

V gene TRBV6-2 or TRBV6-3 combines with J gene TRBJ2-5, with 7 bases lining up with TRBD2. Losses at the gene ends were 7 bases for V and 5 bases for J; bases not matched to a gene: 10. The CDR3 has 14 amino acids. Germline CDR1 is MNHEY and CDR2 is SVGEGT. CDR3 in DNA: TGTGCCAGCATGCTGTGGGGGGGGATGGAGACCCAGTACTTC. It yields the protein CASMLWGGMETQYF.

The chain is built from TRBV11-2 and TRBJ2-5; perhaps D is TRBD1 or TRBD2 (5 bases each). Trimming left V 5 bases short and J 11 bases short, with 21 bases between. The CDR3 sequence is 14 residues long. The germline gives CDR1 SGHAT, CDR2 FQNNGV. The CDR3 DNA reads TGTGCCAGCAGCCGGGACCCCCTGACTCAGGAGCAGTACTTC. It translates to CASSRDPLTQEQYF.

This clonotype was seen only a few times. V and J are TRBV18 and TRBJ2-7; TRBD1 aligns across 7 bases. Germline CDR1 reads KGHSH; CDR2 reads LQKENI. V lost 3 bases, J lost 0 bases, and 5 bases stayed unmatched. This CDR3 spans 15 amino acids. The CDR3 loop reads CASSPDRLSSYEQYF. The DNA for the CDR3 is TGTGCCAGCTCACCGGACAGGTTGAGCTCCTACGAGCAGTACTTC. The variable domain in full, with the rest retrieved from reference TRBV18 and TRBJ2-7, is NAGVMQNPRHLVRRRGQEARLRCSPMKGHSHVYWYRQLPEEGLKFMVYLQKENIIDESGMPKERFSAEFPKEGPSILRIQQVVRGDSAAYFCASSPDRLSSYEQYFGPGTRLTVT.

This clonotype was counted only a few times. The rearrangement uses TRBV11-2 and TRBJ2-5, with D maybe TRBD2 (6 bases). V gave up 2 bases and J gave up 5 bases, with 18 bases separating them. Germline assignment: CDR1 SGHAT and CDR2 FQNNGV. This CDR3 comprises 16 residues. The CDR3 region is CASSLYMQGGMETQYF. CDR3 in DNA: TGTGCCAGCAGCTTATATATGCAGGGAGGTATGGAGACCCAGTACTTC.

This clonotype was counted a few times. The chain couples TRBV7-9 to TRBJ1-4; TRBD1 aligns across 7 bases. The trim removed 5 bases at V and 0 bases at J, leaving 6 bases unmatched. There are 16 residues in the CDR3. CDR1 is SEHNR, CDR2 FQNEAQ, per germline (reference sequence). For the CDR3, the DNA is TGTGCCAGCAGCCGGCGACAGGGTTCAACTAATGAAAAACTGTTTTTT. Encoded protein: CASSRRQGSTNEKLFF.

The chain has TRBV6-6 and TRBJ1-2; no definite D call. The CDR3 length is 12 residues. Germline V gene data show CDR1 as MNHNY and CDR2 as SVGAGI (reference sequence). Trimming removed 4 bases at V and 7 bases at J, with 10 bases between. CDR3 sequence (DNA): TGTGCCAGCAGTTTGGGAGAGGCTGGCTACACCTTC. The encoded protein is CASSLGEAGYTF.

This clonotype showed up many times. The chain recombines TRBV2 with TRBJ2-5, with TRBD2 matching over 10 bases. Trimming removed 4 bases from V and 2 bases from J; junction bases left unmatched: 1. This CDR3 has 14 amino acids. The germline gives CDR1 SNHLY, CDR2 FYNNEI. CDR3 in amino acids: CASSGTSGQETQYF. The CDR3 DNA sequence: TGTGCCAGCAGTGGGACTAGCGGACAAGAGACCCAGTACTTC.

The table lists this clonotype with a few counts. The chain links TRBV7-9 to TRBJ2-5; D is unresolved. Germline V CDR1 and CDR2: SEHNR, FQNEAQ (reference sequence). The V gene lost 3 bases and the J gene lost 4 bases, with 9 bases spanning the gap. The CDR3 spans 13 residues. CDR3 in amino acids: CASSFPSVETQYF. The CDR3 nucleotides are TGTGCCAGCAGCTTTCCGTCGGTAGAGACCCAGTACTTC.

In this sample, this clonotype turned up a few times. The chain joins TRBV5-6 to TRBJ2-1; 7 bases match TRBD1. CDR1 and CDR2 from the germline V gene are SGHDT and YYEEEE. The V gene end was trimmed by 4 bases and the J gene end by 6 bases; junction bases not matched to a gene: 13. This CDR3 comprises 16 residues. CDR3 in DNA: TGTGCCAGCAGCCAGCGGACAGGTCGCCCTTTCAATGAGCAGTTCTTC. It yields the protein CASSQRTGRPFNEQFF.

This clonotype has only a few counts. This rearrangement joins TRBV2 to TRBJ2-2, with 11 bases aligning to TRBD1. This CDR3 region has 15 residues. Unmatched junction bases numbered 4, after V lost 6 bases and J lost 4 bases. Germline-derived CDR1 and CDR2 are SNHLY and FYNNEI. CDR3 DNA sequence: TGTGCCAGCAGGGATGGGACAGGGGGCACCGGGGAGCTGTTTTTT. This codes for CASRDGTGGTGELFF.

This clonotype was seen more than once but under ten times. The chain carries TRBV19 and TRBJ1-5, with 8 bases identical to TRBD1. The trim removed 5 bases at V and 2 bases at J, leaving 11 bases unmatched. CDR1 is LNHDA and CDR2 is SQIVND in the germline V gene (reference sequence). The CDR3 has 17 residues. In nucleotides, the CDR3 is TGTGCCAGTAGTCCTGACAGGGGCTTTGGGGGCAATCAGCCCCAGCATTTT. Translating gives CASSPDRGFGGNQPQHF.

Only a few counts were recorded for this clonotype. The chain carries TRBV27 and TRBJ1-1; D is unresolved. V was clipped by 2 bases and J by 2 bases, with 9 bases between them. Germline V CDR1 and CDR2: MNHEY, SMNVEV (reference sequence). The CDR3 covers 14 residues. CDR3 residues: CASSLIRSNTEAFF. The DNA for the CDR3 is TGTGCCAGCAGTTTAATTCGCAGCAACACTGAAGCTTTCTTT.

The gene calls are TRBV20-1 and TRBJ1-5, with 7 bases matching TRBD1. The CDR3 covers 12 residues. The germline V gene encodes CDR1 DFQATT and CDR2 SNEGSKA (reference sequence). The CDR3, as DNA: TGCAATGCCCAGGGGGGCAATCAGCCCCAGCATTTT. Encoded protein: CNAQGGNQPQHF.

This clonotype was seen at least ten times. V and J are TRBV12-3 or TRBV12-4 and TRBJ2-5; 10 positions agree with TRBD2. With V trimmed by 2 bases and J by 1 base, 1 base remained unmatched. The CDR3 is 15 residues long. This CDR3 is CASSLWTSGQETQYF. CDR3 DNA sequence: TGTGCCAGCAGTTTATGGACTAGCGGCCAAGAGACCCAGTACTTC.

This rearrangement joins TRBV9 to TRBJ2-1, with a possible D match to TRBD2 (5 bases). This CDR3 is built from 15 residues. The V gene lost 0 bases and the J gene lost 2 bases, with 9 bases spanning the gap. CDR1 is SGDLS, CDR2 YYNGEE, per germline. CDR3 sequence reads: CASSVGASTYNEQFF. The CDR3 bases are TGTGCCAGCAGCGTAGGGGCTAGCACCTACAATGAGCAGTTCTTC.

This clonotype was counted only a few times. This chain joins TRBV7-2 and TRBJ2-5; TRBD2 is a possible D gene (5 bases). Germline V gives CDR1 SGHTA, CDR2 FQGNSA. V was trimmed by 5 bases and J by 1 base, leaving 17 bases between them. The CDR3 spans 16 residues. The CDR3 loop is CASSTLTPGSQETQYF. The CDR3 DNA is TGTGCCAGCAGCACCCTGACTCCGGGGTCCCAAGAGACCCAGTACTTC.

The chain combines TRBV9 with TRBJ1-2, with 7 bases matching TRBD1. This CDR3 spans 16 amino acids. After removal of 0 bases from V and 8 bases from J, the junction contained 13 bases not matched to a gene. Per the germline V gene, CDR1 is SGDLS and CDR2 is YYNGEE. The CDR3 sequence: CASSVEGTALLEGYTF. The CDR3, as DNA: TGTGCCAGCAGCGTAGAAGGGACAGCCCTCTTAGAAGGCTACACCTTC.